This TCR beta chain appears in the sequencing data of a study of OX40 agonist ivuxolimab in advanced cancers. The method was immunoSEQ multiplex PCR; TCRdb's version includes in-frame clones alone and lacks a portion of them. The data hold approximately 74,000 clones, with 75% to 95% observed a single time. Between the trimmed V and J ends, which lost 2 bases and 5 bases, there was a span of 4 bases. The CDR3 has 12 amino acids. Germline V gene lookup returns CDR1 SGHVS and CDR2 FQNEAQ. The TCR originated in an adult with an advanced solid tumor such as melanoma, head and neck, liver or kidney cancer. V is TRBV7-8 and J is TRBJ1-5; D gene unclear. The input for sequencing was CD4+ or CD8+ T cells sorted from blood, taken in a trial of the OX40 agonist ivuxolimab. CDR3 amino acids: CASSLRHQPQHF. CDR3 nucleotide sequence: TGTGCCAGCAGCTTAAGACATCAGCCCCAGCATTTT.